The clone carrying this T cell receptor (beta chain) was recorded many times. Its antigen is currently unknown. The record originates from a study of identical twins. Template switching added a universal primer site, and cDNA bore unique molecular identifiers. TCRdb redid the calling of the 5' RACE reads with MiXCR, one entry per CDR3 protein. The sample holds some 500,000 distinct CDR3 sequences, around 9.6% seen once. Study-level findings and limits: Memory repertoires lacked the insertion deficit that abundant cord blood beta clonotypes showed. Because invariant MAIT and iNKT cells could be present, zero-insertion analyses could be partly confounded. In beta out-of-frame sequences, the excess sharing between twins was weaker.

Trimming shortened V by 5 bases and J by 6 bases, and 14 bases separated the two germline ends. Per germline, CDR1 SGHAT and CDR2 FQNNGV. The CDR3 runs 14 residues. These data also featured in a second study, about yellow fever vaccine responses in identical twins.

The chain couples TRBV11-2 to TRBJ1-5; D might be TRBD1 (5 bases). This clonotype was obtained from a woman in her late teens or twenties in good health. The sample consisted of PBMCs. CDR3 protein: CASSQGGIVQPQHF. Here the CDR3 DNA reads TGTGCCAGCAGCCAGGGCGGTATTGTTCAGCCCCAGCATTTT.